This TCR beta chain was sequenced for a study of CD8 T cells in ankylosing spondylitis. Notes on the study in general: Fewer than ten highly homologous variants made up a TCR beta motif, and this motif appeared characteristic of ankylosing spondylitis blood.

TCRdb passed the 5' RACE reads through MiXCR, listing each CDR3 protein once. Of just under 550,000 distinct CDR3 sequences detected, about 13% appear once; the ten largest clones hold nearly 7%. Germline values: CDR1 KGHSH, CDR2 LQKENI. The CDR3 runs to 18 residues. V lost 1 base to trimming and J lost 5 bases; unmatched junction nucleotides: 13. Remarks on this clonotype: Its antigen is currently unknown.

The gene calls are TRBV18 and TRBJ2-5; the match to TRBD2 covers 10 bases. The clonotype originates from a male donor with ankylosing spondylitis. What was sequenced was blood, either unsorted or a sorted T cell fraction (not recorded which). In nucleotides, the CDR3 is TGTGCCAGCTCACCACGGGACCTAGCGGGAGCACCGCGGGAGACCCAGTACTTC. Its translation: CASSPRDLAGAPRETQYF.